The 32 T cell receptor beta chains listed next were all sequenced from one sample in a study of T cells after yellow fever vaccination. TCRdb used MiXCR to reprocess the 5' RACE reads, holding one entry per CDR3 protein. The repertoire has approximately 550,000 distinct CDR3 sequences, under 25% of them found once; the top ten carry 14%. The material was PBMCs, obtained 15 days after the yellow fever booster vaccination. These TCRs come from a man aged 30-40 years who received the YFV17D yellow fever vaccine.

V and J are TRBV7-2 and TRBJ2-6; no clear D. Germline V gene data show CDR1 as SGHTA and CDR2 as FQGNSA. The CDR3 is 17 amino acids. The germline V and J ends were trimmed by 10 bases and 0 bases, with 19 bases remaining between them. The CDR3 loop reads CATAKGKTHSGANVLTF. The CDR3 region has the DNA TGTGCCACCGCGAAAGGAAAGACTCACTCTGGGGCCAACGTCCTGACTTTC.

The CDR3 loop reads CASRAGTGQETQYF. CDR3 in DNA: TGTGCCAGCAGAGCCGGGACAGGTCAAGAGACCCAGTACTTC. The genes are TRBV12-3 or TRBV12-4 and TRBJ2-5, with 8 bases lining up with TRBD1. The CDR3 spans 14 residues. The V segment lost 6 bases and the J segment 2 bases; nucleotides outside the gene matches: 5.

The chain recombines TRBV12-3 or TRBV12-4 with TRBJ2-1; D is possibly TRBD1 or TRBD2 (6 bases each). V dropped 6 bases and J dropped 10 bases, with 13 bases sitting between them. The CDR3 covers 12 residues. The chain's CDR3 is CASRWGAGEQFF. CDR3 nucleotide sequence: TGTGCCAGCAGGTGGGGGGCTGGGGAGCAGTTCTTC.

This clonotype was observed a handful of times. The chain has TRBV5-1 and TRBJ2-7, with TRBD1 identical over 8 bases. V lost 0 bases, J lost 5 bases, and 7 bases stayed unmatched. Germline CDR1 SGHRS, CDR2 YFSETQ. The CDR3 totals 15 residues. CDR3 protein: CASSLGSGGWHEQYF. As DNA, the CDR3 is TGCGCCAGCAGCTTGGGGTCAGGGGGCTGGCACGAGCAGTACTTC.

This clonotype was detected only a few times. The genes are TRBV6-2 or TRBV6-3 and TRBJ2-7; D is ambiguous. V lost 0 bases and J 2 bases, leaving 14 bases between the germline ends. CDR3 length: 16 amino acids. Looked up from germline, CDR1 is MNHEY and CDR2 is SVGEGT. The CDR3 protein is CASSYSLLNPTYEQYF. CDR3 coding DNA: TGTGCCAGCAGTTACTCGTTGTTAAATCCTACCTACGAGCAGTACTTC.

The genes are TRBV13 and TRBJ2-1; 12 positions agree with TRBD2. The CDR3 spans 23 residues. Unmatched junction bases numbered 23, after V lost 2 bases and J lost 3 bases. Germline V gene sequence: CDR1 PRHDT, CDR2 FYEKMQ (reference sequence). The chain's CDR3 is CASSLRPSTSGRKRGTLYNEQFF. Written as DNA, the CDR3 is TGTGCCAGCAGCTTAAGGCCCTCGACTAGCGGGAGAAAAAGGGGAACCCTCTACAATGAGCAGTTCTTC.

The CDR3 sequence: CASSLVIGESRETQYF. CDR3 bases: TGTGCCAGCAGCTTGGTGATCGGAGAATCACGGGAGACCCAGTACTTC. The chain is built from TRBV5-8 and TRBJ2-5; no definite D call. The ends were cut back, 0 bases at V and 5 bases at J, with 17 bases in the middle. Germline V CDR1 and CDR2: SGHTS, YDEGEE. The length of the CDR3 is 16 residues.

The CDR3 loop is CSAPKREGTDTQYF. The CDR3, as DNA: TGCAGTGCCCCGAAGCGGGAGGGCACAGATACGCAGTATTTT. The gene calls are TRBV20-1 and TRBJ2-3; TRBD2 matches at 9 bases. Trimming took 6 bases from V and 1 from J; bases not matched to a gene: 5. Germline CDR1 and CDR2: DFQATT and SNEGSKA (reference sequence). The CDR3 is 14 residues long.

This clonotype was observed a handful of times. The chain has TRBV7-2 and TRBJ2-1; possible D gene TRBD2, 5 bases. Looked up from germline, CDR1 is SGHTA and CDR2 is FQGNSA. Trimming removed 6 bases at V and 6 bases at J, with 12 bases between. The CDR3 is 13 amino acids. The CDR3: CASRERILNEQFF. For the CDR3, the DNA is TGTGCCAGCAGGGAGCGGATCCTCAATGAGCAGTTCTTC.

A single count supports this clonotype. CDR3 sequence (DNA): TGTGCCAGCTCACCGGGGACAGAGGGCGGCTACACCTTC. Translated: CASSPGTEGGYTF. The chain couples TRBV18 to TRBJ1-2; TRBD1 agrees at 7 bases. Trimming at V came to 3 bases and at J to 8 bases, leaving 6 bases not matched to a gene. CDR1 KGHSH and CDR2 LQKENI come from the germline V gene. The CDR3 is 13 residues long.

The chain employs TRBV5-6 and TRBJ2-7; 11 positions agree with TRBD1. The CDR3 is 17 amino acids. CDR1 SGHDT and CDR2 YYEEEE come from the germline V gene. Trimming cost V 4 bases and J 2 bases; bases outside gene matches: 11. CDR3 DNA sequence: TGTGCCAGCAGCCCGCTGACACCGGGACAGGGGGCCTACGAGCAGTACTTC. This gives the protein CASSPLTPGQGAYEQYF.

V gene TRBV20-1 combines with J gene TRBJ1-6; 7 positions match TRBD1. J was trimmed by 7 bases and V by 0 bases; bases with no gene match: 3. CDR3 size: 14 residues. The germline V gene has CDR1 DFQATT and CDR2 SNEGSKA (reference sequence). The CDR3 DNA follows: TGCAGTGCTAGAGATCCGGGACAGAATTCACCCCTCCACTTT. Protein sequence: CSARDPGQNSPLHF.

This clonotype was detected a few times. The chain couples TRBV7-2 to TRBJ2-5, with 7 positions matching TRBD2. Trimming at V came to 6 bases and at J to 5 bases, leaving 9 bases not matched to a gene. The CDR3 covers 14 residues. Germline V CDR1 and CDR2: SGHTA, FQGNSA. CDR3 sequence reads: CASRAAAGVETQYF. The CDR3 DNA reads TGTGCCAGCAGGGCAGCGGCGGGAGTTGAGACCCAGTACTTC.

This clonotype has more than one count but fewer than ten. CDR3 loop: CSARGTAETQYF. Written as DNA, the CDR3 is TGCAGTGCTAGAGGGACAGCAGAGACCCAGTACTTC. V usage is TRBV20-1 and J usage is TRBJ2-5; tentative D call: TRBD1 (6 bases). Germline CDR1 DFQATT, CDR2 SNEGSKA (reference sequence). V was cut by 1 base and J by 4 bases, with 7 bases left in between. CDR3 size: 12 residues.

This chain uses TRBV12-3 or TRBV12-4 with TRBJ2-5, with D unclear. The CDR3 loop spans 12 amino acids. V dropped 3 bases and J dropped 5 bases, with 7 bases sitting between them. The CDR3 coding sequence is TGTGCCAGCAGTTTCCACGGGGAGACCCAGTACTTC. It yields the protein CASSFHGETQYF.

J is TRBJ2-2 and V is TRBV12-3 or TRBV12-4; the match to TRBD2 covers 10 bases. The CDR3 consists of 18 residues. V lost 6 bases to trimming and J lost 10 bases; unmatched junction nucleotides: 20. CDR3: CASRSAGTISGRGEELFF. For the CDR3, the DNA is TGTGCCAGCAGGTCCGCCGGGACTATCAGCGGGAGGGGTGAGGAGCTGTTTTTT.

The chain employs TRBV4-2 and TRBJ2-2; D may be TRBD1 (6 bases). V was shortened by 2 bases and J by 1 base, with 11 bases between the two germline ends. This CDR3 contains 16 residues. Germline V lookup: CDR1 LGHNA, CDR2 YNFKEQ. CDR3 region: CASSQTRGQNTGELFF. The CDR3 DNA reads as TGTGCCAGCAGCCAAACGAGGGGACAGAACACCGGGGAGCTGTTTTTT.

The sample holds a few counts of this clonotype. The rearrangement uses TRBV7-9 and TRBJ2-7; D tentatively reads TRBD1 or TRBD2 (7 bases each). Per the germline V gene, CDR1 is SEHNR and CDR2 is FQNEAQ (reference sequence). V was shortened by 5 bases and J by 6 bases, with 14 bases between the two germline ends. This CDR3 contains 13 residues. The CDR3 nucleotides are TGTGCCAGCAGCCCCCCAGGGGGGGGCGAGCAGTACTTC. Protein product: CASSPPGGGEQYF.

This clonotype was found once. One end of the junction fails to match germline, which may point to a read error. The chain employs TRBV12-3 or TRBV12-4 and TRBJ2-7; D is tentatively TRBD1 or TRBD2 (5 bases each). The CDR3 extends over 14 amino acids. CDR3 bases: TGTTCCAGCAGCCCCTTACTAGGTAGGGGAGAGCAGTACTTC. Amino acids: CSSSPLLGRGEQYF.

In its sample, this clonotype was seen many times. The chain recombines TRBV4-3 with TRBJ2-2, with 7 bases fitting TRBD2. V shed 0 bases, J shed 3 bases, and the junction held 7 bases outside the gene matches. In germline, CDR1 is LGHNA, CDR2 YSLEER. The length of the CDR3 is 17 residues. The CDR3 here is CASSQDVGGSDTGELFF. CDR3 DNA: TGCGCCAGCAGCCAAGATGTCGGGGGGTCGGACACCGGGGAGCTGTTTTTT.

This clonotype was detected a few times. V usage is TRBV25-1 and J usage is TRBJ2-5; D might be TRBD1 (6 bases). The germline V gene encodes CDR1 MGHDK and CDR2 SYGVNS. The length of the CDR3 is 16 residues. V was shortened by 4 bases and J by 2 bases, with 17 bases between the two germline ends. In nucleotides, the CDR3 is TGTGCCAGCAGTGCCTCCGGGACACAAATACAAGAGACCCAGTACTTC. It specifies CASSASGTQIQETQYF.

V gene TRBV4-2 combines with J gene TRBJ1-1; tentatively, D is TRBD1 (5 bases). V lost 0 bases, J lost 4 bases, and 9 bases lay in between. CDR3 length equals 14 residues. The germline CDR1 and CDR2 sequences are LGHNA and YNFKEQ. DNA of the CDR3: TGTGCCAGCAGCCAAGATCGCGGGGGCACTGAAGCTTTCTTT. It encodes CASSQDRGGTEAFF.

CDR3 region: CASSSHLAGPYEQYF. The DNA for the CDR3 is TGCGCCAGCAGCTCCCACCTAGCGGGACCCTACGAGCAGTACTTC. The chain combines TRBV5-1 with TRBJ2-7; 9 bases map to TRBD2. CDR3 length equals 15 residues. Germline loops: CDR1 SGHRS, CDR2 YFSETQ. V was pared by 3 bases and J by 2 bases, with 6 bases of the junction left unmatched.

The chain joins TRBV4-3 to TRBJ2-7; D not resolved. The germline CDR1 and CDR2 sequences are LGHNA and YSLEER. This CDR3 comprises 16 residues. Trimming took 0 bases from V and 1 from J, leaving 13 bases between them. The DNA for the CDR3 is TGCGCCAGCAGCCAAGACCTCCACTCCTTTTCCTACGAGCAGTACTTC. It yields the protein CASSQDLHSFSYEQYF.

This clonotype was recorded a few times. The genes are TRBV3-1 and TRBJ2-7; 7 bases are shared with TRBD1. V was pared by 0 bases and J by 11 bases, with 7 bases of the junction left unmatched. The CDR3 sequence is 13 residues long. Germline V gene data show CDR1 as LGHDT and CDR2 as YNNKEL (reference sequence). CDR3 sequence: CASSQEGRDSKYF. CDR3 DNA: TGTGCCAGCAGCCAAGAGGGCCGGGACAGCAAGTACTTC.

The J gene is TRBJ2-4, the V gene TRBV6-2 or TRBV6-3; 10 bases fit TRBD2. The V segment lost 7 bases and the J segment 5 bases; nucleotides outside the gene matches: 23. CDR1 and CDR2 (germline): MNHEY, SVGEGT. The CDR3 extends over 20 amino acids. CDR3 in amino acids: CASITSSGRADRASENIQYF. DNA for the CDR3: TGTGCCAGCATTACGTCAAGCGGGAGGGCCGATAGGGCGTCGGAAAACATTCAGTACTTC.

This clonotype was seen more than once but under ten times. The V gene is TRBV6-4, the J gene TRBJ2-7; 9 bases are shared with TRBD2. J lost 5 bases, V lost 0 bases, and 5 bases had no gene match. The CDR3 covers 15 residues. Germline V gene sequence: CDR1 MRHNA, CDR2 SNTAGT. The CDR3 region has the DNA TGTGCCAGCAGTGACTCTAGGATAGCGGGAGACGAGCAGTACTTC. It yields the protein CASSDSRIAGDEQYF.

This clonotype was observed a handful of times. The rearrangement uses TRBV13 and TRBJ2-2; D ambiguous. The germline CDR1 and CDR2 sequences are PRHDT and FYEKMQ (reference sequence). V was cut by 7 bases and J by 4 bases, with 13 bases left in between. The CDR3 spans 14 residues. This CDR3 reads CASIKTSVTGELFF. CDR3 in DNA: TGTGCCAGCATAAAAACCTCGGTCACCGGGGAGCTGTTTTTT.

CDR3 in DNA: TGTGCCAGCAGCCAACAGGGGGGAACCGGGGAGCTGTTTTTT. This gives the protein CASSQQGGTGELFF. The rearrangement joins TRBV3-1 to TRBJ2-2; TRBD1 might be the D (7 bases). This CDR3 contains 14 residues. Per the germline V gene, CDR1 is LGHDT and CDR2 is YNNKEL (reference sequence). Trimming took off 2 bases at V and 5 bases at J, with 9 bases between the two ends.

This clonotype was counted a few times. V is TRBV5-1 and J is TRBJ2-3; perhaps D is TRBD1 or TRBD2 (5 bases each). V lost 0 bases to trimming and J lost 3 bases, with 11 bases between them. The CDR3 has 15 amino acids. CDR1 is SGHRS, CDR2 YFSETQ, per germline. The CDR3 loop is CASSLVGVSTDTQYF. The CDR3 coding sequence is TGCGCCAGCAGCTTGGTGGGGGTTTCTACAGATACGCAGTATTTT.

The rearrangement links TRBV6-1 to TRBJ1-5; D is unresolved. V was trimmed by 5 bases and J by 3 bases, leaving 14 bases between them. Germline V gene lookup returns CDR1 MNHNS and CDR2 SASEGT. There are 15 residues in the CDR3. The CDR3 DNA is TGTGCCAGCAGTATGGGTTTGGCCCCCAATCAGCCCCAGCATTTT. Translated, it gives CASSMGLAPNQPQHF.

The chain recombines TRBV7-2 with TRBJ1-5; possible D gene TRBD1, 6 bases. CDR3 length: 15 amino acids. V shed 4 bases and J shed 4 bases, with 14 bases lying between them. Germline V CDR1 and CDR2: SGHTA, FQGNSA. In nucleotides, the CDR3 is TGTGCCAGCAGCTCAGTCCCAGGGGCGAATCAGCCCCAGCATTTT. This codes for CASSSVPGANQPQHF.